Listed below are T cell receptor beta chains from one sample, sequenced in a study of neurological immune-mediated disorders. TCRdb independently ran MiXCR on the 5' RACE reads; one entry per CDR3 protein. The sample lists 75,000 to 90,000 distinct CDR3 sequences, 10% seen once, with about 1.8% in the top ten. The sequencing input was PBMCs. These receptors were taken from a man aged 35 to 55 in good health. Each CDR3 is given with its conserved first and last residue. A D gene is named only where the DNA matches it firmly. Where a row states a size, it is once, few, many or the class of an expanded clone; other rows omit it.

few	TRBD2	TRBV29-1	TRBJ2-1	TGCAGCGTGCCCCTACTAGCGGGAGGGCCCAACAATGAGCAGTTCTTC	CSVPLLAGGPNNEQFF
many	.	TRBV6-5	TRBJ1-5	TGTGCCAGCAGTGCTCAAACGGGAGGGTTCAATCAGCCCCAGCATTTT	CASSAQTGGFNQPQHF
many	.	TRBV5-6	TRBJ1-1	TGTGCCAGCAGCTTATATACCGGGACGACTGAAGCTTTCTTT	CASSLYTGTTEAFF
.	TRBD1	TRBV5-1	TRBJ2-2	TGCGCCAGCAGCTGGCGGACAGGGGGCACCGGGGAGCTGTTTTTT	CASSWRTGGTGELFF
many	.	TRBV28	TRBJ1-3	TGTGCCAGCAGTCTCCTCCAGGGAAACACCATATATTTT	CASSLLQGNTIYF
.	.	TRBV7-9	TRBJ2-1	TGTGCCAGCAGCTTTGAGGTGAGGGAGCAGTTCTTC	CASSFEVREQFF
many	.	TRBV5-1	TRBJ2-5	TGCGCCAGCAGCTCGGGTTCCGGGACTTGGGAGACCCAGTACTTC	CASSSGSGTWETQYF
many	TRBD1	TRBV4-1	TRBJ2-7	TGCGCCAGCAGCCAATTGGACAGGGGACCATACGAGCAGTACTTC	CASSQLDRGPYEQYF
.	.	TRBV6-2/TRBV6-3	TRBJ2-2	TGTGCCATCACTCCAGGCTACGCCGGGACACCGAACACCGGGGAGCTGTTTTTT	CAITPGYAGTPNTGELFF
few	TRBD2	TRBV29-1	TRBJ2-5	TGCAGCGTTTTTAGCGGGGAAGAGACCCAGTACTTC	CSVFSGEETQYF
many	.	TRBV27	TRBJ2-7	TGTGCCAGCAGTTCCCCGGACCGCCCCTTTAAGTACTTC	CASSSPDRPFKYF
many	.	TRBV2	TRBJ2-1	TGTGCCAGCGCGGGGCGGGGAGTGGACAATGAGCAGTTCTTC	CASAGRGVDNEQFF
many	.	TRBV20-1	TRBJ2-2	TGCAGTGCTGTAGCGCCTAACACCGGGGAGCTGTTTTTT	CSAVAPNTGELFF
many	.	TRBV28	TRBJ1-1	TGTGCCAGCAGTTTTCCAGGGAACACTGAAGCTTTCTTT	CASSFPGNTEAFF